These T cell receptor beta chains were read from a single sample in a study of CD8 T cells in Susac syndrome. Via MiXCR, TCRdb re-called the immunoSEQ multiplex PCR reads, giving one row per CDR3 protein. The sample has about 110,000 distinct CDR3 sequences; approximately 94% are singletons. Sequencing was performed on CD8+ T cells from PBMCs. The source of these receptors is a human donor with Susac syndrome. Both conserved end residues are part of each CDR3. The order of the fields is V gene, CDR3 length, J gene, CDR3 protein.

v_gene: TRBV27; len: 15; j_gene: TRBJ2-6; CDR3aa: CASSLSSSGANVLTF
v_gene: TRBV9; len: 12; j_gene: TRBJ2-1; CDR3aa: CASSRGAREQFF
v_gene: TRBV7-9; len: 13; j_gene: TRBJ2-5; CDR3aa: CASSLHPEETQYF
v_gene: TRBV27; len: 12; j_gene: TRBJ2-7; CDR3aa: CASSSVGGEQYF
v_gene: TRBV9; len: 13; j_gene: TRBJ2-3; CDR3aa: CASSVGVPDTQYF
v_gene: TRBV27; len: 13; j_gene: TRBJ2-7; CDR3aa: CASSFVALGEQYF
v_gene: TRBV20-1; len: 14; j_gene: TRBJ2-1; CDR3aa: CSARTKATDNEQFF
v_gene: TRBV11-3; len: 17; j_gene: TRBJ2-5; CDR3aa: CASSLDMVTSEGETQYF
v_gene: TRBV4-2; len: 17; j_gene: TRBJ2-5; CDR3aa: CASSQDGLSSSQETQYF
v_gene: TRBV12-3/TRBV12-4; len: 13; j_gene: TRBJ2-7; CDR3aa: CAIRTSGGDEQYF
v_gene: TRBV3-1; len: 14; j_gene: TRBJ2-7; CDR3aa: CASSQDTASYEQYF
v_gene: TRBV5-1; len: 15; j_gene: TRBJ2-1; CDR3aa: CASSLEGSSYNEQFF
v_gene: TRBV5-6; len: 13; j_gene: TRBJ2-5; CDR3aa: CASSLTDQETQYF
v_gene: TRBV14; len: 13; j_gene: TRBJ2-6; CDR3aa: CASSQAGANVLTF
v_gene: TRBV11-1; len: 17; j_gene: TRBJ2-5; CDR3aa: CASSQRQGRNLQETQYF
v_gene: TRBV20-1; len: 14; j_gene: TRBJ2-3; CDR3aa: CSATSGGAGDTQYF
v_gene: TRBV13; len: 15; j_gene: TRBJ2-5; CDR3aa: CASSFPGGSQETQYF
v_gene: TRBV20-1; len: 12; j_gene: TRBJ1-1; CDR3aa: CSVFHGNTEAFF
v_gene: TRBV12-3/TRBV12-4; len: 12; j_gene: TRBJ2-7; CDR3aa: CASSEVPYEQYF
v_gene: TRBV3-1; len: 15; j_gene: TRBJ1-6; CDR3aa: CASSLNRDRVTPLHF
v_gene: TRBV25-1; len: 14; j_gene: TRBJ1-5; CDR3aa: CASKQGGSNQPQHF
v_gene: TRBV29-1; len: 12; j_gene: TRBJ2-7; CDR3aa: CSVVERGHEQYF
v_gene: TRBV14; len: 16; j_gene: TRBJ2-6; CDR3aa: CASSQPQDSGANVLTF
v_gene: TRBV14; len: 15; j_gene: TRBJ2-7; CDR3aa: CASSPGTASSYEQYF
v_gene: TRBV27; len: 11; j_gene: TRBJ2-7; CDR3aa: CASRRNYEQYF
v_gene: TRBV29-1; len: 12; j_gene: TRBJ1-2; CDR3aa: CSVESPGISYTF